This T cell receptor (beta chain) appears in the sequencing data of a study of blood T cell repertoires in COVID-19. Study-level background: The United States, Italy and Spain were the sources of the acute and convalescent COVID-19 samples. PBMCs, B-cell-depleted T cells, or T cells were the source of the cDNA or gDNA that made up the material.

Remarks on this clone: Other DNA sequences in the sample encode the same CDR3.

Those enrolled in Seattle joined during active infection and were followed longitudinally afterward. Per the study methods: Estimation of nucleated cell counts was performed using reference gene primer amplification. Produced via immunoSEQ multiplex PCR; TCRdb's table is partial and in-frame only. Clone size and the V and J calls come from that table; the DNA yielded D and trimming. The sample holds around 370,000 clones, 87% seen once. Germline CDR1 GTSNPN, CDR2 SVGIG (reference sequence). This CDR3 spans 14 amino acids. V lost 1 base to trimming and J lost 2 bases; unmatched junction nucleotides: 3.

This rearrangement joins TRBV30 to TRBJ1-1, with 8 bases that match TRBD1. Sequenced sample: peripheral blood. This TCR derives from a woman aged 50 to 65 with COVID-19, enrolled during active disease. CDR3 protein: CAWSAGGANTEAFF. DNA of the CDR3: TGTGCCTGGAGTGCAGGGGGCGCCAACACTGAAGCTTTCTTT. Full variable domain (rest looked up from reference TRBV30 and TRBJ1-1): SQTIHQWPATLVQPVGSPLSLECTVEGTSNPNLYWYRQAAGRGLQLLFYSVGIGQISSEVPQNLSASRPQDRQFILSSKKLLLSDSGFYLCAWSAGGANTEAFFGQGTRLTVV.